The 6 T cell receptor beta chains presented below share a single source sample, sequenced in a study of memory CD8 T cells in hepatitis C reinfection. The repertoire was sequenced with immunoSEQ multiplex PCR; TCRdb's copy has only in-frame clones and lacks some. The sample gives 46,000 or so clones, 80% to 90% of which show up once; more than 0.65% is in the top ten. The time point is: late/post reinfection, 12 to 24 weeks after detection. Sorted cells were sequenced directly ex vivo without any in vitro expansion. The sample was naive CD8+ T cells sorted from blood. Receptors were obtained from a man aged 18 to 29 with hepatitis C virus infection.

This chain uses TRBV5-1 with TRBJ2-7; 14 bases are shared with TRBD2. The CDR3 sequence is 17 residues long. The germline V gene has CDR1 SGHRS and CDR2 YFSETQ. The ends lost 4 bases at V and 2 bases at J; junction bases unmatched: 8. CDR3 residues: CASSHGTSGRGTYEQYF. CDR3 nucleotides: TGCGCCAGCAGCCACGGGACTAGCGGGAGAGGCACCTACGAGCAGTACTTC.

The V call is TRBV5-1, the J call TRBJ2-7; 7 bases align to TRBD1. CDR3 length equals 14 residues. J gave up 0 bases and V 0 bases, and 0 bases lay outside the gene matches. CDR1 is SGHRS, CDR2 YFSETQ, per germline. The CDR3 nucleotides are TGCGCCAGCAGCTTGGCAGGGGGCTCCTACGAGCAGTACTTC. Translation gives CASSLAGGSYEQYF.

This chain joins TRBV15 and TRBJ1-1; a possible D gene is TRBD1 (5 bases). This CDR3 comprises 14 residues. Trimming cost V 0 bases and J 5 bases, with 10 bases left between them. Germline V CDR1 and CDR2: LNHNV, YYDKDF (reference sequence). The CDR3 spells CATSRDWGETEAFF. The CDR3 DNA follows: TGTGCCACCAGCAGAGATTGGGGGGAAACTGAAGCTTTCTTT.

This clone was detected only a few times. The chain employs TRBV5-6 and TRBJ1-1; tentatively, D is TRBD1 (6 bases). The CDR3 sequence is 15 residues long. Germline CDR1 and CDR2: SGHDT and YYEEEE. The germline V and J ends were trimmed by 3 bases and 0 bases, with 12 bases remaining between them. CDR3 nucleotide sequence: TGTGCCAGCAGCTCATACAGGGTGCTGAACACTGAAGCTTTCTTT. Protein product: CASSSYRVLNTEAFF.

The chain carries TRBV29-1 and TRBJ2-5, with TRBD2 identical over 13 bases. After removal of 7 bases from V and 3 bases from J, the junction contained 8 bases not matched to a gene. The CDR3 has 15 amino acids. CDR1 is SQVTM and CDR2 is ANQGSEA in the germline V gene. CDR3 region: CSAGTSGMAEETQYF. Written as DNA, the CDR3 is TGCAGCGCCGGGACTAGCGGGATGGCTGAAGAGACCCAGTACTTC. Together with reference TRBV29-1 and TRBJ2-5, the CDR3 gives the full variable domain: SAVISQKPSRDICQRGTSLTIQCQVDSQVTMMFWYRQQPGQSLTLIATANQGSEATYESGFVIDKFPISRPNLTFSTLTVSNMSPEDSSIYLCSAGTSGMAEETQYFGPGTRLLVL.

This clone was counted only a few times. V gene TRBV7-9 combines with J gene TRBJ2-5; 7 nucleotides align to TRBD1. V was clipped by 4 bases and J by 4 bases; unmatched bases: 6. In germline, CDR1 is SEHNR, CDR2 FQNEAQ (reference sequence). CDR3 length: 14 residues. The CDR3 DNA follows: TGTGCCAGCAGCTCCTCGACAGGGTCAGAGACCCAGTACTTC. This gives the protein CASSSSTGSETQYF. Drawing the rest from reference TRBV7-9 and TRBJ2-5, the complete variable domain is DTGVSQNPRHKITKRGQNVTFRCDPISEHNRLYWYRQTLGQGPEFLTYFQNEAQLEKSRLLSDRFSAERPKGSFSTLEIQRTEQGDSAMYLCASSSSTGSETQYFGPGTRLLVL.